A single sample is the source of the 21 T cell receptor beta chains below, sequenced in a study of cytomegalovirus exposure and HLA in healthy donors. The study ran its PCR with 60 Vbeta and 13 Jbeta primers. Clones were sequenced by immunoSEQ multiplex PCR, and TCRdb holds only the in-frame ones, with some missing. Its table records approximately 47,000 clones. Material for sequencing was PBMCs. These receptors were taken from a male donor in good health and CMV-seronegative.

V usage is TRBV19 and J usage is TRBJ2-1; D call uncertain. The CDR3 runs 15 residues. V was shortened by 0 bases and J by 6 bases, with 12 bases between the two germline ends. The germline CDR1 and CDR2 sequences are LNHDA and SQIVND (reference sequence). The CDR3 region has the DNA TGTGCCAGTAGTATAGATCCCTGGCTGGCCAATGAGCAGTTCTTC. It yields the protein CASSIDPWLANEQFF. Filled out from reference TRBV19 and TRBJ2-1, the complete variable domain reads DGGITQSPKYLFRKEGQNVTLSCEQNLNHDAMYWYRQDPGQGLRLIYYSQIVNDFQKGDIAEGYSVSREKKESFPLTVTSAQKNPTAFYLCASSIDPWLANEQFFGPGTRLTVL.

The rearrangement links TRBV30 to TRBJ1-1; 7 positions match TRBD1. V lost 1 base to trimming and J lost 5 bases; unmatched junction nucleotides: 4. CDR3 length: 13 amino acids. CDR1 GTSNPN and CDR2 SVGIG come from the germline V gene (reference sequence). This CDR3 is CAWSGQGGTEAFF. CDR3 nucleotide sequence: TGTGCCTGGAGTGGACAGGGAGGTACTGAAGCTTTCTTT.

The rearrangement links TRBV29-1 to TRBJ2-3, with D hard to call. Trimming cost V 2 bases and J 5 bases, with 5 bases left between them. The CDR3 is 11 amino acids. Looked up from germline, CDR1 is SQVTM and CDR2 is ANQGSEA. The CDR3: CSVELVDTQYF. The DNA for the CDR3 is TGCAGCGTTGAACTAGTAGATACGCAGTATTTT.

V gene TRBV18 combines with J gene TRBJ1-4; 8 bases map to TRBD1. The germline gives CDR1 KGHSH, CDR2 LQKENI. This CDR3 is 14 amino acids long. V lost 5 bases to trimming and J lost 7 bases; unmatched junction nucleotides: 6. The CDR3 spells CASSSDRVGEKLFF. CDR3 in DNA: TGTGCCAGCTCATCGGACAGGGTGGGTGAAAAACTGTTTTTT.

This chain joins TRBV27 and TRBJ2-7; the match to TRBD2 covers 7 bases. The CDR3 extends over 15 amino acids. Losses at the gene ends were 8 bases for V and 3 bases for J; bases not matched to a gene: 13. Germline CDR1 and CDR2: MNHEY and SMNVEV (reference sequence). The CDR3 here is CASGYGAGVSYEQYF. CDR3 sequence (DNA): TGTGCCAGCGGATATGGCGCGGGGGTTAGCTACGAGCAGTACTTC.

V usage is TRBV5-6 and J usage is TRBJ2-7; TRBD1 matches at 7 bases. This CDR3 region has 13 residues. The V segment lost 4 bases and the J segment 0 bases; nucleotides outside the gene matches: 1. Germline CDR1 is SGHDT and CDR2 is YYEEEE. As DNA, the CDR3 is TGTGCCAGCAGCGGGGACAGCTCCTACGAGCAGTACTTC. Translated, it gives CASSGDSSYEQYF.

The chain joins TRBV5-6 to TRBJ2-1; D is possibly TRBD1 (5 bases). The germline gives CDR1 SGHDT, CDR2 YYEEEE. The V end was cut by 2 bases, the J end by 9 bases, with 21 bases between. The CDR3 spans 16 residues. In DNA form, the CDR3 reads TGTGCCAGCAGCTTCTTGGGGCCTGGTCCCTACGGTGAGCAGTTCTTC. Amino acid sequence: CASSFLGPGPYGEQFF.

This chain connects TRBV7-9 to TRBJ1-5, with a tentative D call TRBD1 (5 bases). The V end lost 5 bases, the J end lost 0 bases, and 8 bases lay between the germline ends. The germline V gene has CDR1 SEHNR and CDR2 FQNEAQ (reference sequence). CDR3 length: 14 amino acids. CDR3 loop: CASSPDTSNQPQHF. As DNA, the CDR3 is TGTGCCAGCAGCCCGGACACTAGCAATCAGCCCCAGCATTTT.

The chain joins TRBV6-6 to TRBJ2-7, with TRBD2 matching over 10 bases. Germline CDR1 is MNHNY and CDR2 is SVGAGI (reference sequence). V was pared by 0 bases and J by 5 bases, with 1 base of the junction left unmatched. CDR3 length equals 14 residues. The CDR3 DNA reads TGTGCCAGCAGTTACTCAGCGGGGGGGCACGAGCAGTACTTC. Protein: CASSYSAGGHEQYF.

The chain has TRBV5-4 and TRBJ1-2; TRBD1 is a possible D gene (6 bases). Germline V lookup: CDR1 SGHNT, CDR2 YYREEE (reference sequence). CDR3 length equals 12 residues. V gave up 4 bases and J gave up 5 bases, with 9 bases separating them. CDR3 amino acids: CASSEGGYGYTF. The CDR3 nucleotides are TGTGCCAGCAGCGAAGGGGGTTATGGCTACACCTTC.

This chain links TRBV1 with TRBJ2-7; the table's D call, TRBD1, was not checked against the DNA. TRBV1 is listed as a pseudogene. This CDR3 contains 13 residues. CDR3 nucleotides: TGCACCAGCGCACTGGGCAGGCTCCACGAGCAGTACTTC. Translation: CTSALGRLHEQYF.

The chain carries TRBV6-5 and TRBJ1-6, with 9 bases aligning to TRBD1. This CDR3 contains 15 residues. J gave up 10 bases and V 3 bases, and 7 bases lay outside the gene matches. Per the germline V gene, CDR1 is MNHEY and CDR2 is SVGAGI. In nucleotides, the CDR3 is TGTGCCAGCAGTTATGAGACAGGGGGGAACTCACCCCTCCACTTT. It yields the protein CASSYETGGNSPLHF.

The chain has TRBV6-6 and TRBJ1-5; D call uncertain. Trimming removed 6 bases at V and 4 bases at J, with 4 bases between. Germline CDR1 reads MNHNY; CDR2 reads SVGAGI (reference sequence). The CDR3 runs to 11 residues. The CDR3 reads CASSHNQPQHF. As DNA, the CDR3 is TGTGCCAGCAGCCATAATCAGCCCCAGCATTTT.

V usage is TRBV7-3 and J usage is TRBJ2-1, with 7 bases lining up with TRBD2. Germline V gives CDR1 SGHTA, CDR2 FQGTGA. The CDR3 extends over 14 amino acids. J was trimmed by 8 bases and V by 5 bases; bases with no gene match: 9. In nucleotides, the CDR3 is TGTGCCAGCAGCCAAAGGGGAGGGAGGGATGAGCAGTTCTTC. Its protein is CASSQRGGRDEQFF.

The chain uses TRBV6-6 and TRBJ1-5, with TRBD1 as a possible D gene (5 bases). V lost 8 bases and J lost 3, with 11 bases in between. The CDR3 consists of 13 residues. Germline V gives CDR1 MNHNY, CDR2 SVGAGI (reference sequence). CDR3 residues: CASLVRDNQPQHF. The CDR3 DNA reads as TGTGCCAGCCTGGTCAGGGACAATCAGCCCCAGCATTTT.

V gene TRBV5-1 combines with J gene TRBJ1-1; 8 nucleotides match TRBD1. Germline CDR1 and CDR2: SGHRS and YFSETQ. V was pared by 7 bases and J by 2 bases, with 7 bases of the junction left unmatched. CDR3 length equals 14 residues. CDR3 in amino acids: CASGPDRGNTEAFF. In DNA form, the CDR3 reads TGCGCCAGCGGTCCAGACAGGGGTAACACTGAAGCTTTCTTT.

The genes are TRBV5-1 and TRBJ2-7; unclear D gene. The CDR3 spans 11 residues. V was trimmed by 4 bases and J by 3 bases, leaving 5 bases between them. Germline V CDR1 and CDR2: SGHRS, YFSETQ. The CDR3 loop reads CASSLGYEQYF. Written as DNA, the CDR3 is TGCGCCAGCAGCCTCGGCTACGAGCAGTACTTC.

The J gene is TRBJ1-5, the V gene TRBV5-1; TRBD1 might be the D (6 bases). V lost 4 bases, J lost 1 base, and 12 bases lay in between. Per germline, CDR1 SGHRS and CDR2 YFSETQ. This CDR3 contains 15 residues. CDR3 DNA sequence: TGCGCCAGCAGCATGGGGGCGGGGAGCAATCAGCCCCAGCATTTT. It encodes CASSMGAGSNQPQHF.

The gene calls are TRBV10-3 and TRBJ1-5, with 8 bases that match TRBD1. V gave up 9 bases and J gave up 9 bases; unmatched junction bases: 7. CDR1 ENHRY and CDR2 SYGVKD come from the germline V gene. The CDR3 extends over 12 amino acids. The CDR3 DNA is TGTGCCATTGGGACAGGAGAAGGGCCCCAGCATTTT. This codes for CAIGTGEGPQHF.

The chain is built from TRBV7-2 and TRBJ2-5, with D tentatively TRBD2 (6 bases). V was trimmed by 7 bases and J by 5 bases, leaving 17 bases between them. CDR1 and CDR2 (germline): SGHTA, FQGNSA. The CDR3 is 14 residues long. CDR3 in DNA: TGTGCCAGCAACCGCGGAGGGACGGAGGAGACCCAGTACTTC. This codes for CASNRGGTEETQYF.

The V and J genes are TRBV4-3 and TRBJ1-2; 8 bases fit TRBD1. V shed 1 base and J 2 bases; nucleotides not matched to a gene: 6. CDR1 is LGHNA, CDR2 YSLEER, per germline. This CDR3 is 16 amino acids long. CDR3 in DNA: TGCGCCAGCAGCCAAGGGGGGCAGGGGGCGAACTATGGCTACACCTTC. Translation: CASSQGGQGANYGYTF.